This T cell receptor beta chain was profiled in a study of blood T cell repertoires in COVID-19. The CDR3 covers 14 residues. Germline lookup yields CDR1 SGHKS and CDR2 YYEKEE (reference sequence). Trimming took 2 bases from V and 3 from J; bases not matched to a gene: 4. The table came from immunoSEQ multiplex PCR; TCRdb's copy has only in-frame clones and leaves some out. The table lists a few hundred thousand clones, approximately 89% of them singletons. The TCR originated in a woman aged 40 to 49 with acute COVID-19. The rearrangement joins TRBV5-5 to TRBJ2-7, with 8 bases fitting TRBD2. Sequences were obtained from PBMCs or T cells enriched from blood (not recorded which). CDR3 nucleotide sequence: TGTGCCAGCAGCTTAGGTAGCGGGGACTACGAGCAGTACTTC. Amino acids: CASSLGSGDYEQYF.